The clone carrying this T cell receptor (beta chain) was counted ten times or more. This specimen comes from a study of shared clonotypes between healthy human individuals. Germline lookup yields CDR1 SGHRS and CDR2 YFSETQ. CDR3 size: 16 residues. Trimming at V came to 0 bases and at J to 7 bases, leaving 11 bases not matched to a gene. Data came from immunoSEQ multiplex PCR; TCRdb stores just in-frame clones and leaves some out. The data show around 350,000 clones, 73% seen once. The receptor was derived from a man aged 30 to 45 in good health. This rearrangement joins TRBV5-1 to TRBJ1-1; TRBD1 agrees at 8 bases. Sequenced sample: memory CD4+ T cells sorted from blood. The subset denotes: CD45RA-negative fraction. CDR3 region: CASSLALGRGQGEAFF. DNA of the CDR3: TGCGCCAGCAGCTTGGCCTTGGGCAGGGGGCAAGGTGAAGCTTTCTTT. Looking up the rest from reference TRBV5-1 and TRBJ1-1 gives the full variable domain: KAGVTQTPRYLIKTRGQQVTLSCSPISGHRSVSWYQQTPGQGLQFLFEYFSETQRNKGNFPGRFSGRQFSNSRSEMNVSTLELGDSALYLCASSLALGRGQGEAFFGQGTRLTVV.